These T cell receptor beta chains were read from a single sample in a study of blood T cell repertoires in COVID-19. The protocol was immunoSEQ multiplex PCR, while the TCRdb copy is restricted to in-frame clones and leaves out a portion. The sample holds 240,000 or so clones, roughly 86% seen once. Sequenced sample: peripheral blood. All receptors derive from a man older than 75 with acute or convalescent COVID-19. Each CDR3 is given with its conserved first and last residue. A D gene is named only where the DNA matches it firmly. Where a row states a size, it is once, few, many or the class of an expanded clone; other rows omit it.

abundance	d_gene	j_gene	v_gene	CDR3aa	CDR3nt
NA	TRBD1	TRBJ2-7	TRBV6-2/TRBV6-3	CASSRDRAVSYEQYF	TGTGCCAGCAGTCGTGACAGGGCCGTCTCCTACGAGCAGTACTTC
NA	NA	TRBJ2-1	TRBV3-1/TRBV3-2	CASSQESFGSPYNEQFF	TGTGCCAGCAGCCAAGAAAGTTTTGGGAGCCCTTACAATGAGCAGTTCTTC
NA	TRBD2	TRBJ2-7	TRBV7-8	CASSLLMLAGGPREQYF	TGTGCCAGCAGCTTACTGATGTTAGCGGGAGGGCCGCGCGAGCAGTACTTC
NA	NA	TRBJ1-2	TRBV28	CASSATFGANYGYTF	TGTGCCAGCAGTGCGACGTTCGGGGCTAACTATGGCTACACCTTC
NA	NA	TRBJ2-1	TRBV2	CASIGHSGASYNEQFF	TGTGCCAGCATTGGCCACTCAGGGGCCTCCTACAATGAGCAGTTCTTC
NA	NA	TRBJ2-1	TRBV7-9	CASSLDWAGENEQFF	TGTGCCAGCAGCTTAGATTGGGCAGGGGAAAATGAGCAGTTCTTC
few	NA	TRBJ2-7	TRBV29-1	CSVGQTPYEQYF	TGCAGCGTTGGACAGACACCCTACGAGCAGTACTTC
NA	NA	TRBJ1-6	TRBV12-3/TRBV12-4	CASSSGLSPLHF	TGTGCCAGCAGTTCGGGATTATCACCCCTCCACTTT
once	NA	TRBJ2-3	TRBV7-3	CASREASTDTQYF	TGTGCCAGCCGGGAAGCTAGCACAGATACGCAGTATTTT
few	TRBD1	TRBJ2-2	TRBV6-5	CASRSSGTGVRELFF	TGTGCCAGCAGATCCTCCGGGACAGGGGTCAGGGAGCTGTTTTTT
NA	TRBD1	TRBJ1-2	TRBV7-2	CASSRTGVNYGYTF	TGTGCCAGCAGCAGGACAGGGGTTAACTATGGCTACACCTTC
NA	NA	TRBJ1-2	TRBV12-3/TRBV12-4	CASSLAQTYGYTF	TGTGCCAGCAGTTTAGCACAGACCTATGGCTACACCTTC
NA	NA	TRBJ1-6	TRBV2	CASSPLISPLHF	TGTGCCAGCAGCCCTCTTATTTCACCCCTCCACTTT
once	NA	TRBJ1-3	TRBV11-2	CASSLYTGNTIYF	TGTGCCAGCAGCTTATACACTGGAAACACCATATATTTT
NA	NA	TRBJ2-1	TRBV5-1	CASSLGAGINEQFF	TGCGCCAGCAGCTTGGGGGCTGGAATTAATGAGCAGTTCTTC
NA	TRBD1	TRBJ2-2	TRBV18	CASSPDQGAGELFF	TGTGCCAGCTCACCGGACCAGGGGGCCGGGGAGCTGTTTTTT
few	NA	TRBJ1-6	TRBV12-3/TRBV12-4	CASSLDIFSPLHF	TGTGCCAGCAGTTTAGACATCTTCTCACCCCTCCACTTT
NA	NA	TRBJ1-5	TRBV28	CASSPVGGSSNQPQHF	TGTGCCAGCAGTCCTGTTGGAGGATCTAGCAATCAGCCCCAGCATTTT
NA	NA	TRBJ1-1	TRBV19	CASSITGWITEAFF	TGTGCCAGTAGTATTACAGGGTGGATCACTGAAGCTTTCTTT
NA	NA	TRBJ2-2	TRBV12-2	CASRLMGRSGPNTGELFF	TGTGCAAGTCGCTTAATGGGTCGGAGCGGACCGAACACCGGGGAGCTGTTTTTT
NA	NA	TRBJ1-2	TRBV6-5	CASSYNRFNYGYTF	TGTGCCAGCAGTTATAACAGGTTTAACTATGGCTACACCTTC
NA	TRBD2	TRBJ2-2	TRBV19	CASSAGLAGMVTGELFF	TGTGCCAGTAGTGCTGGACTAGCGGGAATGGTTACCGGGGAGCTGTTTTTT
NA	TRBD1	TRBJ1-4	TRBV7-9	CASSPFRTGRGGEKLFF	TGTGCCAGCAGCCCATTTCGGACAGGGAGAGGCGGTGAAAAACTGTTTTTT
NA	NA	TRBJ1-2	TRBV9	CASSVSPWGGTNYGYTF	TGTGCCAGCAGCGTAAGCCCATGGGGGGGCACTAACTATGGCTACACCTTC
few	NA	TRBJ1-1	TRBV11-3	CASIVDRKETEAFF	TGTGCCAGCATCGTAGACAGGAAGGAAACTGAAGCTTTCTTT
NA	NA	TRBJ1-2	TRBV6-5	CASTGGFLAGGYTF	TGTGCCAGCACGGGTGGTTTTCTGGCGGGTGGCTACACCTTC
NA	NA	TRBJ1-2	TRBV29-1	CSASGGAGKYGYTF	TGCAGCGCCTCGGGGGGGGCAGGGAAGTATGGCTACACCTTC
NA	NA	TRBJ2-5	TRBV21-1	CASSSDQGTGSGETQYF	TGTGCCAGCAGCTCAGATCAGGGGACAGGGAGCGGAGAGACCCAGTACTTC
NA	TRBD1	TRBJ1-5	TRBV6-2/TRBV6-3	CASSPTGTARQPQHF	TGTGCCAGCAGCCCGACAGGGACAGCAAGGCAGCCCCAGCATTTT
NA	NA	TRBJ1-1	TRBV27	CASSSPRGMGTEAFF	TGTGCCAGCAGTTCTCCGCGGGGAATGGGCACTGAAGCTTTCTTT
NA	TRBD1	TRBJ2-7	TRBV29-1	CSVDGQGKGGGSSYEQYF	TGCAGCGTCGACGGACAGGGTAAGGGCGGAGGGAGCTCCTACGAGCAGTACTTC
NA	NA	TRBJ2-5	TRBV5-5	CASSFGGKAKTQYF	TGTGCCAGCAGCTTCGGCGGTAAGGCGAAGACCCAGTACTTC
NA	TRBD1	TRBJ1-1	TRBV18	CASSPRQGQGNTEAFF	TGTGCCAGCTCACCCCGACAGGGACAGGGAAACACTGAAGCTTTCTTT
NA	TRBD1	TRBJ1-6	TRBV6-6	CASSWDRGDSPLHF	TGTGCCAGCAGTTGGGACAGGGGAGATTCACCCCTCCACTTT
NA	NA	TRBJ1-2	TRBV14	CASSPTRGSYGYTF	TGTGCCAGCAGCCCTACCCGAGGTAGCTATGGCTACACCTTC
NA	NA	TRBJ1-4	TRBV6-5	CASRRRANEKLFF	TGTGCCTCAAGGCGGAGGGCGAATGAAAAACTGTTTTTT
NA	NA	TRBJ2-7	TRBV6-6	CASSYLTSREQYF	TGTGCCAGCAGCTACCTGACCTCGCGGGAGCAGTACTTC
NA	TRBD1	TRBJ2-5	TRBV13	CASSFTGGQETQYF	TGTGCCAGCAGCTTTACAGGGGGCCAAGAGACCCAGTACTTC
NA	TRBD1	TRBJ1-2	TRBV4-2	CASSQDKGADYGYTF	TGTGCCAGCAGCCAAGATAAGGGGGCGGACTATGGCTACACCTTC
NA	NA	TRBJ2-7	TRBV28	CASSREARYEQYF	TGTGCCAGCAGTAGGGAGGCCCGTTACGAGCAGTACTTC
NA	TRBD2	TRBJ2-7	TRBV5-4	CASSLIGRGNYEQYF	TGTGCCAGCAGCTTAATAGGGCGGGGGAACTACGAGCAGTACTTC